The rows below give T cell receptor beta chains drawn from one sample of a study of T cell responses to AZD1222 COVID-19 vaccine. Data came from immunoSEQ multiplex PCR; TCRdb stores just in-frame clones and leaves some out. Of 120,000 or so clones listed, less than 95% are singletons. The sample consisted of peripheral blood, taken on day 0 of AZD1222 vaccination. The receptors stem from an adult in good health. Each CDR3 is given with its conserved first and last residue. A D gene is named only where the DNA matches it firmly. Expanded clones get a size class; other rows say once, few or many, or leave the size out.

v_call	j_call	d_call	clone_size	cdr3_nt	cdr3_aa
TRBV7-3	TRBJ2-5	-	-	TGTGCCAGCAGCGACCCGGGGGAGACCCAGTACTTC	CASSDPGETQYF
TRBV28	TRBJ2-1	-	few	TGTGCCACCGATCCGGGACCTCCTATCTATGAGCAGTTCTTC	CATDPGPPIYEQFF
TRBV3-1/TRBV3-2	TRBJ1-1	TRBD1	-	TGTGCCAGCACCCCCAAGGGACAGTCGAACACTGAAGCTTTCTTT	CASTPKGQSNTEAFF
TRBV14	TRBJ2-7	-	-	TGTGCCAGCAGCCAAGGTCCAGGAGCCTACGAGCAGTACTTC	CASSQGPGAYEQYF
TRBV4-1	TRBJ1-4	-	-	TGCGCCAGCAGCCCAGGACGGGCAACTAATGAAAAACTGTTTTTT	CASSPGRATNEKLFF
TRBV19	TRBJ2-5	-	-	TGTGCCAGTAGTATACCGGGACTGGAGACCCAGTACTTC	CASSIPGLETQYF
TRBV3-1/TRBV3-2	TRBJ2-7	TRBD1	-	TGTGCCAGCAACGACAGGGGCACCTCCTACGAGCAGTACTTC	CASNDRGTSYEQYF
TRBV21-1	TRBJ1-5	-	once	TGTGCCAGCAGCGGCCGGGGTATTAGTCAGCCCCAGCATTTT	CASSGRGISQPQHF
TRBV6-5	TRBJ1-1	-	-	TGTGCCAGCAGTTATACCACGAACACTGAAGCTTTCTTT	CASSYTTNTEAFF
TRBV7-2	TRBJ2-1	TRBD2	-	TGTGCCAGCTCCAGAGACGCGACTAGCGGGAGAAATGAGCAGTTCTTC	CASSRDATSGRNEQFF
TRBV7-5	TRBJ2-1	-	-	TGTGCCAGAATGCGGCTAGCGGCTTACAATGAGCAGTTCTTC	CARMRLAAYNEQFF
TRBV21-1	TRBJ2-2	-	-	TGTGCCAGCAGCAAAGGCGGGGGAGATAGGAACACCGGGGAGCTGTTTTTT	CASSKGGGDRNTGELFF
TRBV28	TRBJ1-4	TRBD1	-	TGTGCCAGCAGCAGACAGGGGGTGTTTGAAAAACTGTTTTTT	CASSRQGVFEKLFF
TRBV12-5	TRBJ2-3	-	-	TGTGCTAGTGCTCAGACGTACACAGATACGCAGTATTTT	CASAQTYTDTQYF
TRBV28	TRBJ1-1	TRBD1	-	TGTGCCAGCAGTTCACAGGGGCTGGACACTGAAGCTTTCTTT	CASSSQGLDTEAFF
TRBV7-8	TRBJ1-4	-	-	TGTGCCAGCGGCACCTTCCATCTCGGGCAGGCAACTAATGAAAAACTGTTTTTT	CASGTFHLGQATNEKLFF
TRBV29-1	TRBJ2-1	TRBD2	-	TGCAGCGTTCCGCCTAGCGGGAGTCACAATGAGCAGTTCTTC	CSVPPSGSHNEQFF
TRBV28	TRBJ1-1	-	once	TGTGCCAGCAGCGGTCAGGGGATGTACACTGAAGCTTTCTTT	CASSGQGMYTEAFF
TRBV12-3/TRBV12-4	TRBJ2-4	-	once	TGTGCCAGCAGCCTTAGCGGCTCAAACATTCAGTACTTC	CASSLSGSNIQYF
TRBV2	TRBJ2-6	-	-	TGTGCCAGCACCCCGTTAAGCTCTGGGGCCAACGTCCTGACTTTC	CASTPLSSGANVLTF
TRBV28	TRBJ1-2	-	-	TGTGCCAGCAGCTCCCCCGGGTATGGCTACACCTTC	CASSSPGYGYTF
TRBV15	TRBJ1-6	TRBD1	-	TGTGCCACCAGCAGAGATGGGACAGGGGGGTCTCGGGTGAGGTATTCACCCCTCCACTTT	CATSRDGTGGSRVRYSPLHF
TRBV5-1	TRBJ2-2	-	few	TGCGCCAGCAGCTTGACAGGGATGACCGGGGAGCTGTTTTTT	CASSLTGMTGELFF
TRBV2	TRBJ1-2	TRBD1	-	TGTGCCAGCATGGGGGACAGGCCAAAGGGCTACACCTTC	CASMGDRPKGYTF
TRBV7-2	TRBJ1-2	-	-	TGTGCCAGCAGCCATATCCCCGGTCCCTCTAACTATGGCTACACCTTC	CASSHIPGPSNYGYTF
TRBV28	TRBJ1-2	-	few	TGTGCCAGCAGTTTAAGGGCTAACTATGGCTACACCTTC	CASSLRANYGYTF
TRBV18	TRBJ2-3	-	-	TGTGCCAGCTCACCCTCTGGGGGGAGCGCAGATACGCAGTATTTT	CASSPSGGSADTQYF
TRBV7-2	TRBJ1-3	-	-	TGTGCCAGCAGCTTAGGGTCAAGCTCTGGAAACACCATATATTTT	CASSLGSSSGNTIYF
TRBV19	TRBJ2-1	TRBD2	-	TGTGCAAGTAGTACCCTAGCGGGGCCCCCTGACAATGAGCAGTTCTTC	CASSTLAGPPDNEQFF
TRBV20-1	TRBJ1-6	-	-	TGCAGTGCTAGTATCAGGGCAGGTTTTAGCTCCTATAATTCACCCCTCCACTTT	CSASIRAGFSSYNSPLHF
TRBV19	TRBJ1-1	TRBD1	-	TGTGCCAGTAGGGAGACAGGGATTTTAACTGAAGCTTTCTTT	CASRETGILTEAFF
TRBV7-9	TRBJ2-3	-	many	TGTGCCAGCAGCTTGCTGGACAGTCGTGATACGCAGTATTTT	CASSLLDSRDTQYF
TRBV29-1	TRBJ1-2	-	-	TGCAGCGTGGGGGCAGGGGAGCGAGTGGACTATGGCTACACCTTC	CSVGAGERVDYGYTF
TRBV10-3	TRBJ1-2	-	-	TGTGCCATCAGTGAGAGGGACGGCTACACCTTC	CAISERDGYTF
TRBV11-3	TRBJ2-7	-	once	TGTGCCAGCAGCTTAGGTACAGGACCCTACGAGCAGTACTTC	CASSLGTGPYEQYF
TRBV7-9	TRBJ1-3	-	-	TGTGCCAGCAGCCCACAGGGTGGTCAGGACACCATATATTTT	CASSPQGGQDTIYF